This T cell receptor (beta chain) was sequenced in a study of blood T cell repertoires in COVID-19. Study context: Material from acute and convalescent COVID-19 was sourced from the United States, Italy and Spain. In each case, the material was cDNA or gDNA derived from T cells, B-cell-depleted T cells, or PBMCs.

From germline, CDR1 is SEHNR and CDR2 FQNEAQ (reference sequence). V was clipped by 2 bases and J by 5 bases, with 15 bases between them. The CDR3 runs 15 residues. Per the study methods: Estimated nucleated cell counts came from reference gene primer amplification. TCRdb's table, derived via immunoSEQ multiplex PCR, lists solely in-frame clones and lacks some. V and J calls and clone size are copied from that table; D and trimming were computed from the DNA. The data hold some 300,000 clones, with 75% to 90% observed a single time. The chain combines TRBV7-9 with TRBJ2-5, with D maybe TRBD1 (5 bases). The sequenced sample was peripheral blood. The TCR comes from a woman aged 70-85 years with COVID-19, enrolled during active disease. CDR3 sequence: CASSLTKTERETQYF. The DNA for the CDR3 is TGTGCCAGCAGCTTAACCAAGACAGAACGGGAGACCCAGTACTTC.